Included here is one T cell receptor (beta chain) sequence, with context. The sample comes from a study of early T cells in non-severe SARS-CoV-2 infection. Individual cDNA molecules each received unique molecular identifiers attached to them. TCRdb re-derived calls from the 5' RACE reads in MiXCR, one entry per CDR3 protein. The sample contains about 68,000 distinct CDR3 sequences, 12% of which appear only once. This clonotype was sampled from an adult who was a healthcare worker with PCR-confirmed SARS-CoV-2 infection or an uninfected control (not recorded which). Sequencing input: whole blood.

The CDR3 reads CASSSTRATNEKLFF. The CDR3 nucleotides read TGTGCCAGCAGCTCGACCCGTGCAACTAATGAAAAACTGTTTTTT. The chain links TRBV11-2 to TRBJ1-4; the D is unclear. The CDR3 runs 15 residues. The germline gives CDR1 SGHAT, CDR2 FQNNGV. V shed 4 bases and J shed 0 bases, with 9 bases lying between them.